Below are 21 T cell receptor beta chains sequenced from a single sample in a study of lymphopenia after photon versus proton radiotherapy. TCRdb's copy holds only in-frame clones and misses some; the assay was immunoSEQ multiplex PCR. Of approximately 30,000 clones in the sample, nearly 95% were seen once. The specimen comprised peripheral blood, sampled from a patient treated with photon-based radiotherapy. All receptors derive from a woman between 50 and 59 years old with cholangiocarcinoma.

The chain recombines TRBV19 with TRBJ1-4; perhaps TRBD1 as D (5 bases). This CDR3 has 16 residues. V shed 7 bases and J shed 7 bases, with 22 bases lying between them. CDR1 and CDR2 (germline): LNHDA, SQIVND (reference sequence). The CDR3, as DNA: TGTGCCAGTAAGGCAGGGAACGATGCGCGTGGTGAAAAACTGTTTTTT. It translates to CASKAGNDARGEKLFF.

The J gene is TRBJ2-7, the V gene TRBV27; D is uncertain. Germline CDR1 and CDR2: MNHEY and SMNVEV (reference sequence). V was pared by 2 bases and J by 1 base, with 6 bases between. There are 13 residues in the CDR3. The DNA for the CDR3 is TGTGCCAGCAGTTTACAGAAGTCCTACGAGCAGTACTTC. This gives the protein CASSLQKSYEQYF.

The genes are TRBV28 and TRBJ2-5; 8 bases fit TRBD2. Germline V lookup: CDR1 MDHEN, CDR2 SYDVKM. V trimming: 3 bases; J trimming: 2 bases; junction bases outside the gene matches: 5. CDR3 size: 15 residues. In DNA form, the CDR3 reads TGTGCCAGCAGTTTGGTACTAGCGGTGCAAGAGACCCAGTACTTC. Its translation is CASSLVLAVQETQYF.

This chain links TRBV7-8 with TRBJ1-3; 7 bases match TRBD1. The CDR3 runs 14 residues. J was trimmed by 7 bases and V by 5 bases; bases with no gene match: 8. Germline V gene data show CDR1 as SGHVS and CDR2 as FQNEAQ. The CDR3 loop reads CASSRDRGGNTIYF. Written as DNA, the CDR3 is TGTGCCAGCAGCCGGGACAGAGGAGGTAACACCATATATTTT.

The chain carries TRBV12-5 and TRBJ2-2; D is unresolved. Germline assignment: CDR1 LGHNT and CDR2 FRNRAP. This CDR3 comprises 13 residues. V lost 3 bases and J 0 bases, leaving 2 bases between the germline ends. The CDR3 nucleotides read TGTGCTAGTGGTTTACCGAACACCGGGGAGCTGTTTTTT. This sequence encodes CASGLPNTGELFF.

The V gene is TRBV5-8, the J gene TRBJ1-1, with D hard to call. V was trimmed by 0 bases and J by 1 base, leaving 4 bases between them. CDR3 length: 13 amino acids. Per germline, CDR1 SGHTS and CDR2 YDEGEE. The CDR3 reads CASSLAGNTEAFF. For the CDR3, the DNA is TGTGCCAGCAGCTTGGCCGGGAACACTGAAGCTTTCTTT. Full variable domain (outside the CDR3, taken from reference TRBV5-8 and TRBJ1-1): EAGVTQSPTHLIKTRGQQATLRCSPISGHTSVYWYQQALGLGLQFLLWYDEGEERNRGNFPPRFSGRQFPNYSSELNVNALELEDSALYLCASSLAGNTEAFFGQGTRLTVV.

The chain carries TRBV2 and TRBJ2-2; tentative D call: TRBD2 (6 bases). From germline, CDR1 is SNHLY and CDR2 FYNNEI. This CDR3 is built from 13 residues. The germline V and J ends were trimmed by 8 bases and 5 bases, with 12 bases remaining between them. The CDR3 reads CASVGEVTGELFF. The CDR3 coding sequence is TGTGCCAGCGTTGGGGAGGTGACCGGGGAGCTGTTTTTT.

The CDR3 loop is CASSEYYTDTQYF. CDR3 nucleotides: TGTGCCAGTAGTGAGTACTACACAGATACGCAGTATTTT. This sequence joins TRBV19 and TRBJ2-3; D is undetermined. Germline assignment: CDR1 LNHDA and CDR2 SQIVND (reference sequence). The length of the CDR3 is 13 residues. V lost 5 bases and J lost 2, with 8 bases in between.

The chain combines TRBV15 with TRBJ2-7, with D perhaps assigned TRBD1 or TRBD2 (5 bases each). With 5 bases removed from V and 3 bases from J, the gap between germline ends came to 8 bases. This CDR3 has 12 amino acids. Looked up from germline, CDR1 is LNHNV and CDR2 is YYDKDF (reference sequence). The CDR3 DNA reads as TGTGCCACCAGCCGGGGCGACTACGAGCAGTACTTC. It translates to CATSRGDYEQYF.

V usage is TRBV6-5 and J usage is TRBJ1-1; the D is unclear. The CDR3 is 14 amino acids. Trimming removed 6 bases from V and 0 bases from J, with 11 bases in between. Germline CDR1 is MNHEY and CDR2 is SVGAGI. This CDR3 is CASSPGRLNTEAFF. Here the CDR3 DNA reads TGTGCCAGCAGCCCAGGACGGTTGAACACTGAAGCTTTCTTT.

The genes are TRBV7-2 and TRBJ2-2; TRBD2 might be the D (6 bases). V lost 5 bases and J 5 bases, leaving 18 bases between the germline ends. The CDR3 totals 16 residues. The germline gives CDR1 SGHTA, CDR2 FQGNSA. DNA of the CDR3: TGTGCCAGCAGCCACATAACCCGACTAGTTACCGGGGAGCTGTTTTTT. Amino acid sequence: CASSHITRLVTGELFF.

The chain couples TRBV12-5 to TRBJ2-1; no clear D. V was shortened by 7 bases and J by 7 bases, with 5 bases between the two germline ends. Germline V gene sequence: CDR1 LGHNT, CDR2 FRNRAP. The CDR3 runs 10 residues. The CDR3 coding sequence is TGTGCTAGTGAGAGGAATGAGCAGTTCTTC. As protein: CASERNEQFF.

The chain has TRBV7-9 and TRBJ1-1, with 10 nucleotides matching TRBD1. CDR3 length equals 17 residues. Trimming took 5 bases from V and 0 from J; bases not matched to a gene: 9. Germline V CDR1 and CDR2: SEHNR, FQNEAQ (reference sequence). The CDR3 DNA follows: TGTGCCAGCAGCCCGGCCGGGACAGGGGTTATGAACACTGAAGCTTTCTTT. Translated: CASSPAGTGVMNTEAFF.

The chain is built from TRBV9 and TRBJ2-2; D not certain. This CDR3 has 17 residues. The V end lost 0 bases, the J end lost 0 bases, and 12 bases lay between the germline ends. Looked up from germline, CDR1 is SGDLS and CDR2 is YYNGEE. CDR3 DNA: TGTGCCAGCAGCGTAGCTACAGAGCACGCGAACACCGGGGAGCTGTTTTTT. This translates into CASSVATEHANTGELFF.

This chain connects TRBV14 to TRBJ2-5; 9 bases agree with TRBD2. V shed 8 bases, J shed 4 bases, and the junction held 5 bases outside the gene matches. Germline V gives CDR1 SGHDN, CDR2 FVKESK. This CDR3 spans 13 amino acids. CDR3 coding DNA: TGTGCCAGCCGTAATAGCGGGGGAGAGACCCAGTACTTC. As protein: CASRNSGGETQYF.

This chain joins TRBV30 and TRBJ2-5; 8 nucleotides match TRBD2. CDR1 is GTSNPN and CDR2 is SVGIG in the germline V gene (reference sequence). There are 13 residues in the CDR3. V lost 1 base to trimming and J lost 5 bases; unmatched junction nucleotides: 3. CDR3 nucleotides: TGTGCCTGGAGTGACGTAGCGGGGGAGACCCAGTACTTC. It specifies CAWSDVAGETQYF.

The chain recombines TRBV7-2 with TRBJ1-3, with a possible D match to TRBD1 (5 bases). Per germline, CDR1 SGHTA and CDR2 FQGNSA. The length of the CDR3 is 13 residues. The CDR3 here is CGGRGFSGNTIYF. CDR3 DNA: TGTGGGGGCCGAGGATTCTCTGGAAACACCATATATTTT.

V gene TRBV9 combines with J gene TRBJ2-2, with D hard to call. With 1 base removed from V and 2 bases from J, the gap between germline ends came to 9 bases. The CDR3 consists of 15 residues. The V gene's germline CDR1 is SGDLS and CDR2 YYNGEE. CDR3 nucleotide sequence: TGTGCCAGCAGCGTACGCGGCGTCAACACCGGGGAGCTGTTTTTT. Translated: CASSVRGVNTGELFF.

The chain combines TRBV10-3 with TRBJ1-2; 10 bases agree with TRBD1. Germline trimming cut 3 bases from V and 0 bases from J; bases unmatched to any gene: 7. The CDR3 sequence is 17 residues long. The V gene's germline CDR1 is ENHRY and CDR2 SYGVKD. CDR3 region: CAISDRQGARTNYGYTF. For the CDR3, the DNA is TGTGCCATCAGTGACCGACAGGGGGCAAGGACTAACTATGGCTACACCTTC.

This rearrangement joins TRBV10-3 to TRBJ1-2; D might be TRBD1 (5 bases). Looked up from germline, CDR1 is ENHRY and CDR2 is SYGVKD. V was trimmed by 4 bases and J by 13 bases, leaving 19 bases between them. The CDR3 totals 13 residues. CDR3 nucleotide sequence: TGTGCCATCAGTGTTGAAGGACAATCGAGATGCACCTTC. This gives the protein CAISVEGQSRCTF.

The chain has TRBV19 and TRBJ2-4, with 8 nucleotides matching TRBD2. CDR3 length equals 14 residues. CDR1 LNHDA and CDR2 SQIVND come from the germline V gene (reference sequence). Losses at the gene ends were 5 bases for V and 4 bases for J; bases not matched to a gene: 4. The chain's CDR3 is CASSPGGVKNIQYF. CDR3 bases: TGTGCCAGTAGTCCCGGGGGGGTGAAAAACATTCAGTACTTC.